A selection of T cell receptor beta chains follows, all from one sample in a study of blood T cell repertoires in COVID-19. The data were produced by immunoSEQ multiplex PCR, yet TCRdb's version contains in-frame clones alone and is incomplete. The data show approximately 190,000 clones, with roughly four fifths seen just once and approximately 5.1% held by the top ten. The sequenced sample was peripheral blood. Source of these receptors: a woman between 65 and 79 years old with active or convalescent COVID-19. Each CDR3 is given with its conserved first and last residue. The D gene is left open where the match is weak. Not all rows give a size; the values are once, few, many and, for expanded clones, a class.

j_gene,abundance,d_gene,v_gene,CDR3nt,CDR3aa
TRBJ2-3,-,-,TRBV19,TGTGCCAGTAGTCCTAAACCGGGACTTCTAAGCACAGATACGCAGTATTTT,CASSPKPGLLSTDTQYF
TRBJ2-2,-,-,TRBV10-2,TGCGCCAGCAGCCGGGGGGCCCCGGGGGAGCTGTTTTTT,CASSRGAPGELFF
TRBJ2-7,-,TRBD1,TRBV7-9,TGTGCCAGCAGCTTCGAGCCGACAGGGGGGGAGCAGTACTTC,CASSFEPTGGEQYF
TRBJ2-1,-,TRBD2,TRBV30,TGTGCCTGGAATAAACTAGCGGGTGTCAATGAGCAGTTCTTC,CAWNKLAGVNEQFF
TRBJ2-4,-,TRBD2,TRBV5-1,TGCGCCAGCAGCGGAGCTAGCGGGAAAAACATTCAGTACTTC,CASSGASGKNIQYF
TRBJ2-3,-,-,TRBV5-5,TGTGCCAGCAGCTTGGTTTTTCTTGGGACTCGCGCTACAGATACGCAGTATTTT,CASSLVFLGTRATDTQYF
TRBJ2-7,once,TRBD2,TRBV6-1,TGTGCCAGCAGTGAAACCCTCCTTGGGGCGGGAGGCCCTAACGAGCAGTACTTC,CASSETLLGAGGPNEQYF
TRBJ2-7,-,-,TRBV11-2,TGTGCCAGCAGCGCTACCGGGACACAAAACTCCTACGAGCAGTACTTC,CASSATGTQNSYEQYF
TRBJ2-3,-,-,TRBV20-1,TGCAGTACTCCCCACACAGATACGCAGTATTTT,CSTPHTDTQYF
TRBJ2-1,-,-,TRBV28,TGTGCCAGCAGTCTACCAGGTACCGATGAGCAGTTCTTC,CASSLPGTDEQFF
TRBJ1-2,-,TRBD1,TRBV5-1,TGCGCCAGCAGCCCTGGGACAGGGGGCTATGGCTACACCTTC,CASSPGTGGYGYTF
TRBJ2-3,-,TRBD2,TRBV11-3,TGTGCCAGCAGCTTCTCAGCGGGAGGGCCATTAGATACGCAGTATTTT,CASSFSAGGPLDTQYF
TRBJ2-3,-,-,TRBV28,TGTGCCAGCAGTTCCCTAGGCGGTACGCAGTATTTT,CASSSLGGTQYF
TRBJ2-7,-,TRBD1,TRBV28,TGTGCCAGCAGAGACAGGGGGTATCACGAGCAGTACTTC,CASRDRGYHEQYF
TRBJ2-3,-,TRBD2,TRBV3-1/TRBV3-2,TGTGCCAGCGGACTAGCGGATACAGATACGCAGTATTTT,CASGLADTDTQYF
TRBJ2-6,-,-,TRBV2,TGTGCCAGCAGGGCCTCGACAGGGGCCAACGTCCTGACTTTC,CASRASTGANVLTF
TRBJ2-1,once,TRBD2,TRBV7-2,TGTGCCAGCAGCTTATCCAGCGGGAGAGTGCATGAGCAGTTCTTC,CASSLSSGRVHEQFF
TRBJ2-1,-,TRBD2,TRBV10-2,TGCGCCAGCAGTGAGTCGATCCTAGCGGGGAGGAATGAGCAGTTCTTC,CASSESILAGRNEQFF
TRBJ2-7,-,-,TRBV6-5,TGTGCCAGCAGTCCTCAGGGGAAGGGTTACGAGCAGTACTTC,CASSPQGKGYEQYF
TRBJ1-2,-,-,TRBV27,TGTGCCAGCAGTCCGACGGGGGAGGGAGGCTACACCTTC,CASSPTGEGGYTF
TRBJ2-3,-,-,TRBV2,TGTGCCAGCAGTGAGGGAAGGACAGCCACAGATACGCAGTATTTT,CASSEGRTATDTQYF
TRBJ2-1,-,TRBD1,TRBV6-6,TGTGCCAGCAGTTCTAGACAGGGATCCTACAATGAGCAGTTCTTC,CASSSRQGSYNEQFF
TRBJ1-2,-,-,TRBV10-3,TGTGCCATCAGTGAGTCCGGACAGTACCTTGGCTACACCTTC,CAISESGQYLGYTF
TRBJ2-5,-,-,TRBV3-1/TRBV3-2,TGTGCCAGCAGCCAAGATATACCAAGGGGGGACTATAAAGAGACCCAGTACTTC,CASSQDIPRGDYKETQYF
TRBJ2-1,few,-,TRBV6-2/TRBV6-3,TGTGCCAGCAGTTGGCGCGGAGCCTCCTCCTACAATGAGCAGTTCTTC,CASSWRGASSYNEQFF
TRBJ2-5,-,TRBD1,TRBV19,TGTGCCAGTACCAGACCGCTCGGGGACAGGTCAAAAGAGGGGACCCAGTACTTC,CASTRPLGDRSKEGTQYF
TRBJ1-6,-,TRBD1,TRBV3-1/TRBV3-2,TGTGCCAGCAGCATGGACAGGAACTCACCCCTCCACTTT,CASSMDRNSPLHF
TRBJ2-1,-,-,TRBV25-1,TGTGCCAGCAGTGAACCGGGAGATGTCAATGAGCAGTTCTTC,CASSEPGDVNEQFF
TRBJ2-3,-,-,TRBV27,TGTGCCAGCAGTTTACGACGGGAGACAGATACGCAGTATTTT,CASSLRRETDTQYF
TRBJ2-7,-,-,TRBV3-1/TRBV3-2,TGTGCCAGCAGCCTGGCCGGGACACCAGTCTACGAGCAGTACTTC,CASSLAGTPVYEQYF
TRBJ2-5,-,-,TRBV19,TGTGCCAGAGACCGGGAAAAAGAGACCCAGTACTTC,CARDREKETQYF
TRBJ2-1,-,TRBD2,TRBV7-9,TGTGCCAGCAGCCCAAGGAGCGGGAGTAGTTACAATGAGCAGTTCTTC,CASSPRSGSSYNEQFF
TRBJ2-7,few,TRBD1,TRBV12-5,TGTGCTAGTGGTTTGGTTATCGGACAGGGGTCCCACGAGCAGTACTTC,CASGLVIGQGSHEQYF
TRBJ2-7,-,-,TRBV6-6,TGTGCCAGCAGTTACTCCTCGTTCGTCGAGCAGTACTTC,CASSYSSFVEQYF
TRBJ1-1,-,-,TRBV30,TGTGCCTGGAGACGCGGACAGATCACTGAAGCTTTCTTT,CAWRRGQITEAFF
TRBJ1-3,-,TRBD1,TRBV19,TGTGCCAGTAGTATTCGGGGGACAGGCCGATCTGGAAACACCATATATTTT,CASSIRGTGRSGNTIYF